This TCR beta chain originates from a study of control samples from healthy donors and cancer patients. The assay was immunoSEQ multiplex PCR, and TCRdb's table has in-frame clones only and misses some. The sample has approximately 150,000 clones; more than 85% are singletons. Germline values: CDR1 SGHRS, CDR2 YFSETQ. J was trimmed by 8 bases and V by 0 bases; bases with no gene match: 8. The CDR3 runs 15 residues. This receptor was identified in a man younger than 45 in good health. Sequences were obtained from blood. The chain couples TRBV5-1 to TRBJ2-1; 7 bases are a match to TRBD2. The CDR3 sequence is CASSLEAGTRDEQFF. For the CDR3, the DNA is TGCGCCAGCAGCTTGGAAGCGGGGACTCGCGATGAGCAGTTCTTC.